This T cell receptor beta chain was identified in a study of CD8 T cells in Susac syndrome. For the study at large: Fewer than ten of the sequenced Susac syndrome patients were in remission, and about 6 had active disease. Study-level findings and limits: Where Susac syndrome CD4+ T cell repertoires were concerned, no clonal expansion was evident.

Reverse transcription of about 0.45 to 1 ug RNA was performed with random hexamers. Multiplex immunoSEQ PCR targeted 54 Vbeta and 13 Jbeta TCR beta segments. TCRdb reanalysed the immunoSEQ multiplex PCR reads using MiXCR and keeps one entry per CDR3 protein. The top ten hold 0.099% of the sample, which has some 180,000 distinct CDR3 sequences, about 93% seen once. A note on this clonotype: Antigen: not known.

Recently defined diagnostic criteria for definite or probable disease were fulfilled by Susac syndrome patients. The CDR3 loop spans 14 amino acids. Germline V gives CDR1 MNHEY, CDR2 SMNVEV (reference sequence). Trimming removed 0 bases from V and 4 bases from J, with 9 bases in between. V is TRBV27 and J is TRBJ1-1, with a weak D call TRBD1 (5 bases). The source of this sequence is a human donor with Susac syndrome. The sequencing input was CD4+ T cells from PBMCs. CDR3 in DNA: TGTGCCAGCAGTTTATCCCGGAGGGGCACTGAAGCTTTCTTT. Amino acid sequence: CASSLSRRGTEAFF.